This T cell receptor (beta chain) was profiled in a study of shared clonotypes between healthy human individuals (dated by TCRdb to the early 2020s). With respect to the entire study: Three men and two women, aged 18 to 49 years, made up the cohort. To increase sequencing depth and limit assay-specific biases, TCR repertoire library preparation and sequencing were carried out by different laboratories using diverse techniques. Between about 0.85 and 8.9 billion PBMCs per donor were obtained by leukapheresis. The study deeply sequenced blood TCR repertoires of five healthy adults to estimate repertoire size and the extent of clonotype sharing between individuals. For each donor, CD4 naive and CD4 memory were each given three plates, CD8 naive was given two plates, and CD8 memory was given one plate.

The donors were healthy, HIV-negative adults who had no recently reported acute infections or vaccinations. Every donor was a Caucasian adult residing in Nashville, Tennessee, USA. CD4+ T cells were enriched by magnetic negative selection; naive cells were then positively selected on CD45RA, and the negative fraction formed the memory subset. Blood was obtained by leukapheresis, after which PBMCs were separated by Ficoll-Histopaque density gradient centrifugation and cryopreserved in liquid nitrogen vapor phase. Analytical flow cytometry was used to check the purity and quantity of every magnetically sorted T cell population. Genomic DNA was isolated from each sorted fraction and quantified by UV absorbance on a Nanodrop 2000c. Using the deep immunoSEQ assay, multiplex PCR amplified TCR CDR3 regions from genomic DNA. Extracted genomic DNA from each cell subset was spread evenly across all wells of several immunoSEQ 96-well plates, with each plate serving as a replicate. Each replicate PCR for sorted subsets received about 210 ng genomic DNA, equal to about 30,000 T cell genomes. The purified libraries were quantified using a Qubit 3.0 fluorometer, sized with a Bioanalyzer 2100, and then quantified again using the KAPA Library Quantification kit. Every immunoSEQ 96-well plate was sequenced on a separate single-read 150-cycle Illumina NextSeq 550 flow cell. On the study's bioinformatics: The immunoSEQ output contained only junctional sequences without quality scores, so filtering could not match that applied to full-length reads. To assign V/J genes and CDR3, sequences were annotated using PyIR, a Python wrapper for IgBLAST v1.9, with IMGT germline references. Any read was removed if the V/J assignment was weak (E-value above 1e-6), the CDR3 was missing, or the read contained stop codons, out-of-frame junctions, or ambiguous translated residues. V3J clonotypes were defined as sequences sharing an identical inferred V gene, J gene, and CDR3 amino acid sequence. The percentage overlap between two repertoires was calculated by dividing the number of shared unique clonotypes by the size of the smaller repertoire. Repertoire richness was assessed with RTK rarefaction, the Chao1 estimator, and Recon v2.1 estimates of unobserved clonotypes. OLGA was used to compute generation probabilities for all TCRbeta clonotypes that the gDNA method yielded from a few donors. The immuneACCESS repertoire file appears here via TCRdb, limited to in-frame rearrangements. These files lack a portion of the clones; in checked studies, under half of the deficit traces to unresolved V genes, and the cause of the others is not known. V, J and clone size reflect that table, while D and trimming were determined from the DNA. The table for this sample lists more than 1.2 million clones; around 98.5% of them were counted only once. The ten largest make up around 0.38% of the sample.

Note on this clone: Its target antigen remains unknown. No base-level quality is on record; no much larger clone is a single base apart.

Overall study outcomes, separate from this receptor: Because the study included only a small number of donors, the genetic and exposure-history diversity represented was limited. Higher generation probabilities were observed for clonotypes shared by all four sorted-subset donors than for non-shared clonotypes. Incomplete sequencing was indicated by rarefaction of sorted-subset datasets, despite the large sequencing depth. Pairwise subsampling led to the expectation that sequencing depth would affect the degree of clonotype sharing among donors. Sampling was limited to blood, and TCR repertoires in tissue likely differ from TCR repertoires in blood. Across four donors, approximately 5% of naive CD4, roughly 3.5% of naive CD8, around 2.1% of memory CD4, and under 0.45% of memory CD8 clonotypes were shared. Naive subsets generally had larger estimated clonotype richness than memory subsets.

The receptor was derived from a man aged 25-45 years in good health. Sequencing input: naive CD4+ T cells sorted from blood. This sample's cell subset or site label indicates: CD45RA+ positively selected.

For the CDR3, the sequence is CASRLTGGVGEQYF. The base sequence is TGTGCCAGCAGGCTGACAGGTGGTGTGGGGGAGCAGTACTTC. This chain joins TRBV6-6 to TRBJ2-7; TRBD1 is perhaps the D gene, given 6 matching bases. The CDR1 and CDR2 encoded by the germline V gene (reference sequence) are MNHNY and SVGAGI. The CDR3 goes from the cysteine to the phenylalanine over 14 residues. Only the CDR3 portion is preserved as DNA: 42 bases, with reading frame beginning at the first base. The junction carries 19 bases between V and J, which are trimmed by 6 bases and 7 bases respectively.